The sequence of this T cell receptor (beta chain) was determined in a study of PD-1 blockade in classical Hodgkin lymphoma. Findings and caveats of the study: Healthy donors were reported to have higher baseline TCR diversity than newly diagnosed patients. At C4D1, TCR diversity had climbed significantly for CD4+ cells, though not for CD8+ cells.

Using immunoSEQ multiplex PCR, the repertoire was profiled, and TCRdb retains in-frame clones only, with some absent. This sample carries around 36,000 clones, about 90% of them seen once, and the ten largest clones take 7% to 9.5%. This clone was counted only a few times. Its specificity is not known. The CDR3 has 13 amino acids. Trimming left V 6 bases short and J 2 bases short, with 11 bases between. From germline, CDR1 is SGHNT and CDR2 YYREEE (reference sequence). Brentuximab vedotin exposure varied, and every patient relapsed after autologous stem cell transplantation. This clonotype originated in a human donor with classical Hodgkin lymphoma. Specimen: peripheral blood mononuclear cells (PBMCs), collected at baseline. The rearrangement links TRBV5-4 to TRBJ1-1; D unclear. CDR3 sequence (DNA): TGTGCCAGCACCAGCGACGACAACACTGAAGCTTTCTTT. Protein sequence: CASTSDDNTEAFF.